This T cell receptor (beta chain) was observed in a study of T cells in localized non-small cell lung cancer. The CDR3 sequence is 13 residues long. The V and J ends lost 9 bases and 5 bases, in that order; junction bases with no gene match: 6. CDR1 LNHDA and CDR2 SQIVND come from the germline V gene (reference sequence). Findings and limits, study-wide: Tumor trailed uninvolved adjacent lung in T cell clonality, which peaked there. Of the top 100 tumor clones, median approximately 50 were in adjacent lung, 25 to 35 among its top 100.

Data came from immunoSEQ multiplex PCR; TCRdb stores just in-frame clones and leaves some out. The repertoire consists of more than 20,000 clones, with roughly 89% occurring once and the leading ten covering 6% to 8.5%. This clone was detected a few times. The antigen remains unidentified. The clonotype was recovered from a male donor aged 60 or over with stage I squamous cell lung carcinoma. Specimen: peripheral blood, collected before any cancer treatment. V gene TRBV19 combines with J gene TRBJ1-5, with 8 positions matching TRBD1. The CDR3 DNA is TGTGCCAGCTCCGGGACAGGCGATCAGCCCCAGCATTTT. Its translation: CASSGTGDQPQHF.